The source of this T cell receptor (beta chain) is a study of OX40 agonist ivuxolimab in advanced cancers. Study-wide findings and caveats: Both blood CD4+ and CD8+ T cells showed clonal growth by week 6 at 0.1 to 3.0 mg/kg.

Assay used: immunoSEQ multiplex PCR; TCRdb lists only in-frame clones, some missing. The sample lists 80,000 or so clones, roughly 86% occurring once. V lost 10 bases and J lost 5; bases outside the gene matches: 11. CDR3 length: 14 residues. Germline CDR1 is MGHRA and CDR2 is YSYEKL. About this clone: Its target is unknown.

The sequence came from an adult with an advanced solid tumor such as melanoma, head and neck, liver or kidney cancer. The chain carries TRBV4-1 and TRBJ2-5; 9 bases agree with TRBD2. Specimen: CD4+ or CD8+ T cells sorted from blood, collected in a trial of the OX40 agonist ivuxolimab. CDR3 amino acids: CATGIAGAGETQYF. The DNA for the CDR3 is TGCGCCACCGGGATAGCGGGGGCGGGGGAGACCCAGTACTTC.